Listed here is a single T cell receptor (beta chain). Antigen unknown. This sample is part of a study of T cells in Graves' hyperthyroidism and ophthalmopathy. Germline V gene lookup returns CDR1 SEHNR and CDR2 FQNEAQ (reference sequence). J gave up 0 bases and V 5 bases, and 6 bases lay outside the gene matches. The CDR3 extends over 17 amino acids. Using RNA transcripts as the source, TCR beta CDR3 regions were amplified. TCR CDR3 regions were first amplified by RT-PCR with HTBI primers. TCRdb reprocessed the multiplex PCR reads via MiXCR and lists one record per CDR3 protein. The sample lists around 700,000 distinct CDR3 sequences, about 19% seen once, with 15% to 20% in the top ten. The blood sample was taken at first hyperthyroidism diagnosis, before any ophthalmopathy symptoms. Points from the study as a whole: The model identified upcoming ophthalmopathy a median around 6 months ahead of onset. Most thyroid clonotypes that were expanded above 0.001 also turned up in blood.

This TCR derives from a woman aged 45-65 years with Graves' hyperthyroidism that later progressed to Graves' ophthalmopathy. Material: blood. The J gene is TRBJ2-1, the V gene TRBV7-9, with TRBD2 identical over 11 bases. CDR3 sequence reads: CASSLGTSGSSYNEQFF. CDR3 DNA sequence: TGTGCCAGCAGCCTCGGGACTAGCGGTAGCTCCTACAATGAGCAGTTCTTC.